A selection of T cell receptor beta chains follows, all from one sample in a study of blood T cell repertoires in COVID-19. Profiled with immunoSEQ multiplex PCR; TCRdb holds only in-frame clones, not every one. The table has a few hundred thousand clones, around 89% seen once. Sequenced material: PBMCs or T cells enriched from blood (not recorded which). The origin of the receptors is a man aged 30-40 years who had been exposed to COVID-19. CDR3s include the opening cysteine and the closing phenylalanine or tryptophan. A D gene is named only where the DNA matches it firmly. Only part of the rows carry a size: once, few, many, or a class if the clone is expanded.

abundance	d_gene	v_gene	j_gene	CDR3aa	CDR3nt
-	TRBD2	TRBV4-1	TRBJ2-3	CASSREAGGQADTQYF	TGCGCCAGCAGCCGAGAAGCGGGGGGGCAAGCAGATACGCAGTATTTT
-	-	TRBV15	TRBJ2-6	CATSGDTTGANVLTF	TGTGCCACCAGCGGAGACACAACTGGGGCCAACGTCCTGACTTTC
-	TRBD1	TRBV7-2	TRBJ1-1	CASSPAGTGGAGNTEAFF	TGTGCCAGCAGCCCCGCCGGGACAGGGGGCGCAGGGAACACTGAAGCTTTCTTT
-	TRBD1	TRBV15	TRBJ2-1	CATSTDRATYNEQFF	TGTGCCACCAGCACAGACAGGGCCACCTACAATGAGCAGTTCTTC
-	TRBD2	TRBV11-2	TRBJ2-5	CASSSIAGLGPETQYF	TGTGCCAGCAGCTCCATAGCGGGGTTGGGGCCGGAGACCCAGTACTTC
-	-	TRBV29-1	TRBJ1-1	CSVESGTPNTEAFF	TGCAGCGTTGAAAGTGGCACACCGAACACTGAAGCTTTCTTT
-	-	TRBV9	TRBJ1-5	CASSAPGHWEPQHF	TGTGCCAGCAGCGCCCCGGGACATTGGGAGCCCCAGCATTTT
-	-	TRBV7-9	TRBJ2-2	CASSSTISLDTGELFF	TGTGCCAGCAGCTCGACAATCTCGCTGGACACCGGGGAGCTGTTTTTT
-	TRBD1	TRBV4-3	TRBJ1-2	CASSQVVRGSGYTF	TGCGCCAGCAGCCAAGTTGTCAGGGGGAGCGGCTACACCTTC
-	TRBD2	TRBV5-4	TRBJ2-5	CASSPTSGGRGETQYF	TGTGCCAGCAGCCCGACTAGCGGGGGGCGGGGGGAGACCCAGTACTTC
-	-	TRBV2	TRBJ1-1	CASISVVGHTEAFF	TGTGCCAGCATATCGGTAGTGGGGCACACTGAAGCTTTCTTT
-	-	TRBV3-1/TRBV3-2	TRBJ1-5	CASSQGEYQPQHF	TGTGCCAGCAGCCAAGGCGAGTATCAGCCCCAGCATTTT
-	TRBD1	TRBV7-9	TRBJ1-4	CASRSPGQGNEKLFF	TGTGCCAGCAGATCTCCGGGACAGGGAAATGAAAAACTGTTTTTT
-	-	TRBV3-1/TRBV3-2	TRBJ1-6	CASSQGGDYSPLHF	TGTGCCAGCAGCCAGGGGGGGGACTATTCACCCCTCCACTTT
-	-	TRBV5-6	TRBJ1-4	CASSFTKGWEKLFF	TGTGCCAGCAGCTTTACAAAGGGGTGGGAAAAACTGTTTTTT
-	TRBD1	TRBV10-3	TRBJ1-1	CAIGTGDTEAFF	TGTGCCATCGGGACAGGGGACACTGAAGCTTTCTTT
-	-	TRBV5-1	TRBJ1-6	CASSLEGPGSNSPLHF	TGCGCCAGCAGCTTGGAAGGTCCAGGATCGAATTCACCCCTCCACTTT
-	TRBD1	TRBV5-1	TRBJ1-1	CASSSGQSMNTEAFF	TGCGCCAGCAGCTCGGGACAGTCAATGAACACTGAAGCTTTCTTT
few	-	TRBV11-2	TRBJ2-7	CASSLGAGNQYEQYF	TGTGCCAGCAGCTTAGGTGCAGGGAATCAATACGAGCAGTACTTC
-	-	TRBV19	TRBJ2-1	CASSAPVGNYNEQFF	TGTGCCAGTAGTGCCCCCGTCGGGAATTACAATGAGCAGTTCTTC
-	-	TRBV6-6	TRBJ2-1	CASSPGSSGEQFF	TGTGCCAGCAGCCCCGGGAGCTCGGGTGAGCAGTTCTTC
-	-	TRBV14	TRBJ1-1	CASSQPGVGAFF	TGTGCCAGCAGCCAACCAGGGGTGGGTGCTTTCTTT
-	-	TRBV7-8	TRBJ1-1	CASSFVSGEAFF	TGTGCCAGCAGCTTCGTTTCCGGGGAAGCTTTCTTT
-	-	TRBV30	TRBJ1-5	CAWSVPAGISNQPQHF	TGTGCCTGGAGTGTACCGGCAGGAATTAGCAATCAGCCCCAGCATTTT
-	TRBD1	TRBV5-5	TRBJ1-5	CASSILGTGDQPQHF	TGTGCCAGCAGCATTCTGGGGACAGGGGATCAGCCCCAGCATTTT
-	TRBD2	TRBV27	TRBJ2-7	CASSLLAGGLGYEQYF	TGTGCCAGCAGTTTACTAGCGGGGGGCCTAGGGTACGAGCAGTACTTC
-	-	TRBV16	TRBJ2-3	CASSRRGGPSTDTQYF	TGTGCCAGCAGCCGAAGAGGAGGGCCTAGCACAGATACGCAGTATTTT
-	TRBD2	TRBV6-4	TRBJ2-7	CASSVSSGGAYEQYF	TGTGCCAGCAGTGTCTCTAGCGGGGGGGCCTACGAGCAGTACTTC
-	-	TRBV6-2/TRBV6-3	TRBJ2-7	CASSSYYEQYF	TGTGCCAGCAGTTCCTATTACGAGCAGTACTTC
-	TRBD1	TRBV7-9	TRBJ1-2	CASSPQGVGYTF	TGTGCCAGCAGCCCGCAGGGGGTGGGCTACACCTTC
-	-	TRBV5-6	TRBJ1-2	CASSLADMGTSF	TGTGCCAGCAGCTTGGCAGATATGGGGACTTCTTTC
-	-	TRBV7-2	TRBJ1-6	CASSLVTGSYNSPLHF	TGTGCCAGCAGCTTAGTCACGGGCTCCTATAATTCACCCCTCCACTTT
-	-	TRBV18	TRBJ1-6	CASSPGQDSPLHF	TGTGCCAGCTCACCAGGGCAAGATTCACCCCTCCACTTT
-	-	TRBV19	TRBJ1-5	CAGGVGRVGNQPQHF	TGTGCCGGGGGGGTAGGCAGGGTCGGTAATCAGCCCCAGCATTTT
-	TRBD1	TRBV25-1	TRBJ1-6	CASTDRGDSPLHF	TGTGCCAGCACTGACAGGGGGGATTCACCCCTCCACTTT
once	-	TRBV7-9	TRBJ2-7	CAVGGTANNQNYEQYF	TGTGCCGTCGGCGGGACAGCAAACAACCAAAACTACGAGCAGTACTTC
-	-	TRBV10-3	TRBJ2-3	CAISESSGERHTGDTQYF	TGTGCCATCAGTGAGTCTTCGGGAGAACGGCATACAGGAGATACGCAGTATTTT
few	TRBD2	TRBV9	TRBJ2-3	CASSPRTSTDTQYF	TGTGCCAGCAGCCCACGGACTAGTACAGATACGCAGTATTTT
-	-	TRBV4-1	TRBJ1-2	CASSQADKGLLGYTF	TGCGCCAGCAGCCAAGCCGACAAGGGGCTACTTGGCTACACCTTC
-	-	TRBV4-1	TRBJ2-3	CASSQGAAGFTDTQYF	TGCGCCAGCAGCCAAGGCGCCGCGGGGTTCACAGATACGCAGTATTTT
-	-	TRBV7-9	TRBJ1-2	CASSYGTPLFVRYTF	TGTGCCAGCAGCTACGGGACACCTCTTTTTGTCCGCTACACCTTC
-	TRBD1	TRBV7-3	TRBJ2-7	CASSSRDRDRVQYF	TGTGCCAGCAGCTCCCGGGACAGGGATAGGGTGCAGTACTTC
once	TRBD2	TRBV3-1/TRBV3-2	TRBJ2-7	CASSFGLAALSSYEQYF	TGTGCCAGCAGCTTTGGACTAGCGGCCTTAAGCTCCTACGAGCAGTACTTC
-	TRBD2	TRBV19	TRBJ2-3	CASSMGTGLASPWADTQYF	TGTGCCAGTAGTATGGGCACCGGACTAGCCTCTCCTTGGGCAGATACGCAGTATTTT
-	-	TRBV29-1	TRBJ1-1	CSVLVGDTEAFF	TGCAGCGTCCTCGTAGGGGACACTGAAGCTTTCTTT
once	TRBD2	TRBV5-1	TRBJ2-2	CASSSSGGPNTGELFF	TGCGCCAGCAGCTCGAGCGGGGGTCCCAACACCGGGGAGCTGTTTTTT
-	-	TRBV9	TRBJ2-2	CASSASWRERHTGELFF	TGTGCCAGCAGCGCCAGTTGGAGGGAAAGACACACCGGGGAGCTGTTTTTT
-	TRBD1	TRBV14	TRBJ1-2	CASSRGQSLWYGYTF	TGTGCCAGCAGCCGGGGACAGTCACTTTGGTATGGCTACACCTTC
-	-	TRBV15	TRBJ2-7	CATSRDRGQAGTYEQYF	TGTGCCACCAGCAGAGATCGAGGGCAGGCCGGGACCTACGAGCAGTACTTC
-	-	TRBV11-2	TRBJ2-3	CASSETTDTQYF	TGTGCCAGCAGCGAAACAACAGATACGCAGTATTTT
-	-	TRBV4-2	TRBJ2-1	CASSQEALIEQFF	TGTGCCAGCAGCCAAGAAGCCCTTATTGAGCAGTTCTTC
-	-	TRBV6-1	TRBJ2-1	CASSEAQLKLNEQFF	TGTGCCAGCAGTGAAGCGCAACTGAAACTCAATGAGCAGTTCTTC